Listed below are T cell receptor beta chains from one sample, sequenced in a study of shared clonotypes between healthy human individuals. Sequenced by immunoSEQ multiplex PCR; TCRdb stores in-frame clones only, minus some. The table records over a million clones, more than 95% of them present only once. The sample was naive CD4+ T cells sorted from blood. The receptors derive from a man aged 25-45 years in good health. The CDR3 runs from the conserved cysteine through the conserved F or W. A D gene is named only where the DNA matches it firmly. Clone size is given for some rows only: seen once, a few or many times, or a class if the clone is expanded.

once	TRBV19	TRBD1	TRBJ1-5	CASRDRGDQPQHF	TGTGCCAGTCGGGACAGGGGAGATCAGCCCCAGCATTTT
NA	TRBV5-6	NA	TRBJ1-4	CASSLAVGGNEKLFF	TGTGCCAGCAGCTTGGCAGTTGGGGGGAATGAAAAACTGTTTTTT
once	TRBV9	NA	TRBJ2-7	CASSVGGQSKSEQYF	TGTGCCAGCAGCGTAGGTGGACAGAGTAAGTCCGAGCAGTACTTC
NA	TRBV7-6	NA	TRBJ2-1	CASSLRIGGGYNEQFF	TGTGCCAGCAGCTTACGGATCGGGGGAGGATACAATGAGCAGTTCTTC
NA	TRBV5-1	TRBD1	TRBJ2-5	CASSSGQPEETQYF	TGCGCCAGCAGCTCGGGACAGCCAGAAGAGACCCAGTACTTC
NA	TRBV9	NA	TRBJ2-2	CASSVAGRTGELFF	TGTGCCAGCAGCGTAGCGGGACGCACCGGGGAGCTGTTTTTT
NA	TRBV15	NA	TRBJ1-2	CATSRGTRGYTF	TGTGCCACCAGCAGAGGGACACGGGGCTACACCTTC
NA	TRBV18	NA	TRBJ2-7	CASSPWVGTNYEQYF	TGTGCCAGCTCACCTTGGGTTGGGACCAACTACGAGCAGTACTTC
few	TRBV2	NA	TRBJ1-1	CASRETAENTEAFF	TGTGCCAGCAGAGAGACAGCGGAGAACACTGAAGCTTTCTTT
NA	TRBV28	NA	TRBJ1-1	CASIGGGAEAFF	TGTGCCAGCATCGGAGGGGGGGCTGAAGCTTTCTTT
NA	TRBV7-2	NA	TRBJ1-5	CASRGAPGGQPQHF	TGTGCCAGTCGAGGAGCGCCGGGCGGTCAGCCCCAGCATTTT
NA	TRBV11-2	NA	TRBJ2-7	CASSSTKRPLF	TGTGCCAGCAGCTCAACCAAGCGACCCCTCTTC
NA	TRBV7-9	NA	TRBJ2-7	CASTRQAYEQYF	TGTGCCAGCACGAGACAGGCCTACGAGCAGTACTTC
NA	TRBV19	NA	TRBJ2-6	CASSIYSGAGANVLTF	TGTGCCAGTAGTATCTACTCAGGGGCTGGGGCCAACGTCCTGACTTTC
NA	TRBV2	NA	TRBJ2-4	CASRGVEGIQYF	TGTGCCAGCAGGGGGGTGGAGGGCATTCAGTACTTC
NA	TRBV7-2	NA	TRBJ2-7	CASSLGVDKVPSEQYF	TGTGCCAGCAGCTTAGGGGTAGATAAGGTCCCTTCCGAGCAGTACTTC